One T cell receptor (beta chain) is described in this entry. Time point noted: pretreatment peripheral blood. The sample is drawn from a study of PD-L1 blockade in urothelial cancer. Libraries were prepared by immunoSEQ multiplex PCR; TCRdb keeps only in-frame clonotypes and omits some of them. This table holds around 35,000 clones, about 80% found once. V lost 3 bases and J lost 9, with 12 bases in between. From germline, CDR1 is MDHEN and CDR2 SYDVKM. CDR3 length: 12 residues. The V gene is TRBV28, the J gene TRBJ2-7, with D possibly being TRBD1 (5 bases). This clonotype originated in a man in his 60s with urothelial cancer. This sample comprised PBMCs, obtained around atezolizumab (anti-PD-L1) treatment. The CDR3 protein is CASSFRGFRQYF. Written as DNA, the CDR3 is TGTGCCAGCAGTTTTAGGGGTTTTAGGCAGTACTTC.